Listed below are T cell receptor beta chains from one sample, sequenced in a study of CD8+ T cells in alopecia areata. Produced via immunoSEQ multiplex PCR; TCRdb's table is partial and in-frame only. Altogether more than 140,000 clones are present, 86% being singletons, with the ten largest covering less than 15%. The sample consisted of CD8+ T cells sorted from blood, taken at week 4, from a patient treated with tofacitinib. These receptors were collected from a human donor with alopecia areata. Each CDR3 is given with its conserved first and last residue. A D gene is named only where the DNA matches it firmly. Only some rows state a clone size, as once, few, many or a class for expanded clones.

TGTGCCAGCAGCCACCGGAGCGGGGGCCTTGGGAATGAGCAGTTCTTC,CASSHRSGGLGNEQFF,16,TRBJ2-1,TRBD2,.,TRBV4-2
TGTGCCAGCAGCCCAACTAGCGGGCACAATGAGCAGTTCTTC,CASSPTSGHNEQFF,14,TRBJ2-1,TRBD2,once,TRBV7-6
TGCGCCAGCAGCCAGGGAAGAGGGCCAGGAAGGGGGCCGGACCACAATCAGCCCCAGCATTTT,CASSQGRGPGRGPDHNQPQHF,21,TRBJ1-5,TRBD1,.,TRBV4-1
TGTGCCAGCACCGGGGGGAGTGAAGCTTTCTTT,CASTGGSEAFF,11,TRBJ1-1,.,.,TRBV2
TGCAGCGTTGGACAGGGGGTTTCTGGGGCCAACGTCCTGACTTTC,CSVGQGVSGANVLTF,15,TRBJ2-6,TRBD1,.,TRBV29-1
TGTGCCACTCGACCTAGGCCCGGGGAGCTGTTTTTT,CATRPRPGELFF,12,TRBJ2-2,.,.,TRBV19
TGTGCCAGCAGCGGACTAGCGGGTGGTTATGAGCAGTTCTTC,CASSGLAGGYEQFF,14,TRBJ2-1,TRBD2,.,TRBV6-1
TGTGCCAGCAGCACTAGCGGGGGGGCCACAGATACGCAGTATTTT,CASSTSGGATDTQYF,15,TRBJ2-3,TRBD2,few,TRBV6-5
TGTGCCAGCAGTGACAACCCGCGGGGTGGAAACATTCAGTACTTC,CASSDNPRGGNIQYF,15,TRBJ2-4,.,.,TRBV2
TGTGCCAGCAGGGCCGGGATTCTCGATGAGCAGTTCTTC,CASRAGILDEQFF,13,TRBJ2-1,.,.,TRBV6-5
TGTGCCTGGAGTGTAGTGAACACCGGGGAGCTGTTTTTT,CAWSVVNTGELFF,13,TRBJ2-2,.,.,TRBV30
TGTGCCAGCAGCTCCACCCGAGGGAGAGTCTCCTACGAGCAGTACTTC,CASSSTRGRVSYEQYF,16,TRBJ2-7,.,.,TRBV13
TGTGCCACCGTTGGACAGAGCTCCTACAATGAGCAGTTCTTC,CATVGQSSYNEQFF,14,TRBJ2-1,.,.,TRBV7-9
TGTGCCTGGAGTGCAGATACGCAGTATTTT,CAWSADTQYF,10,TRBJ2-3,.,.,TRBV30
TGCGCCAGCAGCTACATGACAGGCATCTACGAGCAGTACTTC,CASSYMTGIYEQYF,14,TRBJ2-7,.,.,TRBV4-1
TGCGCCAGCAGCCCCACTGGTAGTGAGCAGTTCTTC,CASSPTGSEQFF,12,TRBJ2-1,.,once,TRBV4-1
TGCGCCAGCAGCCAAGCTATCGGGGTAGCGGGGGACTCCTACGAGCAGTACTTC,CASSQAIGVAGDSYEQYF,18,TRBJ2-7,TRBD2,few,TRBV4-1
TGTGCCAGCAGTGGAGGACAGGAGGGTCCCTACGAGCAGTACTTC,CASSGGQEGPYEQYF,15,TRBJ2-7,.,.,TRBV2
TGTGCCAGCAGTGTTCCCTTGTCGGCTGCGTCGAACACCGGGGAGCTGTTTTTT,CASSVPLSAASNTGELFF,18,TRBJ2-2,.,.,TRBV2
TGTGCCAGCAGCCCATCCGGCACAGGAGTCTCCTACGAGCAGTACTTC,CASSPSGTGVSYEQYF,16,TRBJ2-7,.,.,TRBV7-9
TGCGCCAGCAGCCAAGGGATCGCGAAGAACACTGAAGCTTTCTTT,CASSQGIAKNTEAFF,15,TRBJ1-1,.,once,TRBV4-1
TGCAGCGTAGACGACGGACGGTCTGGAAACACCATATATTTT,CSVDDGRSGNTIYF,14,TRBJ1-3,.,.,TRBV29-1
TGTGCCAGCAGCCCTGACAGTACCTATGGCTACACCTTC,CASSPDSTYGYTF,13,TRBJ1-2,.,once,TRBV7-3
TGCGCCAGCAGCTTGGAGCAGAACACTGAAGCTTTCTTT,CASSLEQNTEAFF,13,TRBJ1-1,.,.,TRBV5-1
TGTGCCAGCAGTGCTTACAGGGGATTCAATCAGCCCCAGCATTTT,CASSAYRGFNQPQHF,15,TRBJ1-5,TRBD1,once,TRBV27
TGTGCCAGCAGCCCCACGGACCCGAGGCCTGGCTACAATGAGCAGTTCTTC,CASSPTDPRPGYNEQFF,17,TRBJ2-1,.,.,TRBV7-9
TGTGCCAGCTCTTCAGGGCCGGACAGGGGTTCCTACGAGCAGTACTTC,CASSSGPDRGSYEQYF,16,TRBJ2-7,TRBD1,.,TRBV18
TGCGCCAGCAACCACCCGACAACGGGGGACACCGGGGAGCTGTTTTTT,CASNHPTTGDTGELFF,16,TRBJ2-2,.,once,TRBV5-1
TGTGCCAGCAGTGAGAACAGGGGGCACACTGAAGCTTTCTTT,CASSENRGHTEAFF,14,TRBJ1-1,TRBD1,.,TRBV2
TGCAGCGTAGAGCCTGAAGCTTTCTTT,CSVEPEAFF,9,TRBJ1-1,.,.,TRBV29-1
TGTGCCAGCAGCCAAGATAGGTGGGGGTCTAGCCAAGAGACCCAGTACTTC,CASSQDRWGSSQETQYF,17,TRBJ2-5,.,.,TRBV14
TGTGCCAGCAGTGTGCTAGCGGGAGGACCCCCCAACACCGGGGAGCTGTTTTTT,CASSVLAGGPPNTGELFF,18,TRBJ2-2,TRBD2,.,TRBV2
TGCAGCGTTGAGGGGCAGTACACCGGGGAGCTGTTTTTT,CSVEGQYTGELFF,13,TRBJ2-2,.,.,TRBV29-1
TGTGCCTGGAGTCCGTCCGGGACAGAGAACACTGAAGCTTTCTTT,CAWSPSGTENTEAFF,15,TRBJ1-1,TRBD1,.,TRBV30
TGTGCCAGCAGCTTAGCTGGTAGGGACGAGCAGTACTTC,CASSLAGRDEQYF,13,TRBJ2-7,.,.,TRBV7-9
TGCAGCGTCACGTGGGCGCACGAATACGAGCAGTACTTC,CSVTWAHEYEQYF,13,TRBJ2-7,.,.,TRBV29-1
TGTGCCAGCACCCGAACTAGCTCGAACACCGGGGAGCTGTTTTTT,CASTRTSSNTGELFF,15,TRBJ2-2,.,.,TRBV14
TGCAGCGTTGAAGGCAGGGGAGGCGGCTACACCTTC,CSVEGRGGGYTF,12,TRBJ1-2,.,.,TRBV29-1
TGCAGCGTTGAACTCCCTCGAGGGTGGGCAGGCTCCTACAATGAGCAGTTCTTC,CSVELPRGWAGSYNEQFF,18,TRBJ2-1,.,.,TRBV29-1
TGTGCCAGCAGCCACGGCGGGAATGAGCAGTTCTTC,CASSHGGNEQFF,12,TRBJ2-1,.,.,TRBV7-9
TGCGCCAGCAGCCAAGAACAGACCTACGAGCAGTACTTC,CASSQEQTYEQYF,13,TRBJ2-7,.,.,TRBV4-1
TGTGCCAGCAGTTTCGGGACTAGCGGAGACAATGAGCAGTTCTTC,CASSFGTSGDNEQFF,15,TRBJ2-1,TRBD2,.,TRBV27
TGCGCCAGCAGCTTGGCAGGGGGAGCCTATGGCTACACCTTC,CASSLAGGAYGYTF,14,TRBJ1-2,TRBD1,.,TRBV5-1
TGTGCCAGCAGCGCCGGGGCCACTGAAGCTTTCTTT,CASSAGATEAFF,12,TRBJ1-1,.,.,TRBV9
TGCAGCGTTGCCCGAGGGACTAGCATCTCGAATGAGCAGTTCTTC,CSVARGTSISNEQFF,15,TRBJ2-1,TRBD2,once,TRBV29-1
TGTGCTACCTTGGCGGGGCATGGCTACACCTTC,CATLAGHGYTF,11,TRBJ1-2,.,.,TRBV19
TGTGCCTGGAGTGTGTGGGGCGGGAGGTACGAGCAGTACTTC,CAWSVWGGRYEQYF,14,TRBJ2-7,TRBD2,.,TRBV30
TGCAGCGTTGCCCTCGGGACAGGTGGGACTGAAGCTTTCTTT,CSVALGTGGTEAFF,14,TRBJ1-1,TRBD1,once,TRBV29-1
TGTGCCAGCAGCTTAGGTGGGCCTGACACTGAAGCTTTCTTT,CASSLGGPDTEAFF,14,TRBJ1-1,.,.,TRBV7-6
TGTGCCAGCAACGGACTAGTCTCCTACGAGCAGTACTTC,CASNGLVSYEQYF,13,TRBJ2-7,TRBD2,.,TRBV6-4
TGCGCCAGCAGCCAAGAACCCAGGGGCGGTTACGAGCAGTACTTC,CASSQEPRGGYEQYF,15,TRBJ2-7,.,.,TRBV4-1
TGTGCCAGCAGCTCCATAGGAAACTACGAGCAGTACTTC,CASSSIGNYEQYF,13,TRBJ2-7,.,.,TRBV7-9